This T cell receptor beta chain was identified during a study of post-analysis software for immune sequencing data. General observations from the study: A handful of TRBV segments (TRBV5-6, TRBV5-1 and TRBV20-1 among them) occurred more frequently in patients than in controls. Analysis by F measure revealed that same-batch samples clustered strongly together.

This clonotype has more than one count but fewer than ten. Its antigen is still unknown. Included in the TCR beta cDNA libraries were unique molecular identifiers. MiXCR was run by TCRdb on the PCR reads, yielding one entry per CDR3 protein. The sample includes about 500,000 distinct CDR3 sequences, roughly 46% of them seen just once. Looked up from germline, CDR1 is LNHNV and CDR2 is YYDKDF (reference sequence). V dropped 3 bases and J dropped 6; count of bases not matched to a gene: 5. The CDR3 is made up of 15 amino acids. Input material: blood. V gene TRBV15 combines with J gene TRBJ2-1; 10 bases line up with TRBD1. The clonotype originates from a girl aged 5-17 years with multiple sclerosis. The CDR3 is CATSRDRGSGNEQFF. CDR3 sequence (DNA): TGTGCCACCAGCAGGGACAGGGGGTCCGGCAATGAGCAGTTCTTC.